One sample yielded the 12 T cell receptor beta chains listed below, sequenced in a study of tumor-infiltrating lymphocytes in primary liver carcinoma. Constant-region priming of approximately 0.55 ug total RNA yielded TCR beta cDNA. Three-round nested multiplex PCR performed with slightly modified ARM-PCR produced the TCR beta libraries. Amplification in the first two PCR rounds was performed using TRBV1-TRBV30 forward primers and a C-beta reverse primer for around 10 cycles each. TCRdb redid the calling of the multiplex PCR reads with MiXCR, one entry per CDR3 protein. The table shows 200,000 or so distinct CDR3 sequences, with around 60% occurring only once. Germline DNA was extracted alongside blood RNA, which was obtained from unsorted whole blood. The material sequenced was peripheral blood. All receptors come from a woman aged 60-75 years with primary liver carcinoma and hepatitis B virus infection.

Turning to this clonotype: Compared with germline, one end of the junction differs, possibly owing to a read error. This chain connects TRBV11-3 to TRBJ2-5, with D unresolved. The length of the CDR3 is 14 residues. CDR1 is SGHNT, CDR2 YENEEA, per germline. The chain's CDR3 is CASSLEGFEETQCF. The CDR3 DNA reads TGTGCCAGCAGCTTAGAGGGATTCGAGGAGACCCAGTGCTTC. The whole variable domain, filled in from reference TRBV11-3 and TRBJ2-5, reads EAGVVQSPRYKIIEKKQPVAFWCNPISGHNTLYWYLQNLGQGPELLIRYENEEAVDDSQLPKDRFSAERLKGVDSTLKIQPAELGDSAVYLCASSLEGFEETQCFGPGTRLLVL.

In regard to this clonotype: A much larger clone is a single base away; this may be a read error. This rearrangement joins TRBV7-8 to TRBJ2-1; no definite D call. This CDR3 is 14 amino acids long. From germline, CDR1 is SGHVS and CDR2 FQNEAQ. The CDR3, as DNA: TGTGCCGGCAGCTTAAGATGGTTAGCCACGGAGCAGTTCTTC. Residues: CAGSLRWLATEQFF.

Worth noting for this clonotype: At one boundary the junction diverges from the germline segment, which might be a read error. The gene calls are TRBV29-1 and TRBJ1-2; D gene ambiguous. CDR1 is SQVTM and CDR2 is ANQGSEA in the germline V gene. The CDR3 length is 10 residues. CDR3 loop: CSVDDYGYTF. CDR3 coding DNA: TGCAGCGTCGACGACTATGGCTACACTTTC. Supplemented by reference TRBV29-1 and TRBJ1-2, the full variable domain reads SAVISQKPSRDICQRGTSLTIQCQVDSQVTMMFWYRQQPGQSLTLIATANQGSEATYESGFVIDKFPISRPNLTFSTLTVSNMSPEDSSIYLCSVDDYGYTFGSGTRLTVV.

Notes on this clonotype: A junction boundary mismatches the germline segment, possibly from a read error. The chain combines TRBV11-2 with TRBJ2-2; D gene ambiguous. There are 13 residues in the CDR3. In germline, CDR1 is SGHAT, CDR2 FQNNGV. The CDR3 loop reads CARSSLTNGELFF. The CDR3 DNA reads TGTGCCAGGAGCTCGTTAACGAACGGGGAGCTGTTTTTT. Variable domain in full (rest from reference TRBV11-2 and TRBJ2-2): EAGVAQSPRYKIIEKRQSVAFWCNPISGHATLYWYQQILGQGPKLLIQFQNNGVVDDSQLPKDRFSAERLKGVDSTLKIQPAKLEDSAVYLCARSSLTNGELFFGEGSRLTVL.

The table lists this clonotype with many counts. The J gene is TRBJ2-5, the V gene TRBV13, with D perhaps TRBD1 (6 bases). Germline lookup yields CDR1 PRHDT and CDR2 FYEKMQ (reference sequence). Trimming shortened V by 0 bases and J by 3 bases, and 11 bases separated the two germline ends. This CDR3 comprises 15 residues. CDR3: CASSLGQGQKETQYF. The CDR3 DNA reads TGTGCCAGCAGCTTAGGGCAGGGGCAGAAAGAGACCCAGTACTTC.

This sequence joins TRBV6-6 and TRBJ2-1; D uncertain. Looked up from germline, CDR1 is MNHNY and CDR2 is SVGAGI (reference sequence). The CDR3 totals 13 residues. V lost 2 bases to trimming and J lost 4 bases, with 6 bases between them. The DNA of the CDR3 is TGTGCCAGCAGTTACGATGGGTACAATGAGCAGTTCTTC. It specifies CASSYDGYNEQFF.

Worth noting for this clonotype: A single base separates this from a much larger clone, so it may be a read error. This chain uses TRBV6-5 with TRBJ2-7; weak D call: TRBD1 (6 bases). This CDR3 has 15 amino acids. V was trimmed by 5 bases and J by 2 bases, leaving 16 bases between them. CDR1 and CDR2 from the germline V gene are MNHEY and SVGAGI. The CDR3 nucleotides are TGTGCCAGCAGTCCCCCTAGAGGGGGAGCCTACGAGCAGTACTTC. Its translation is CASSPPRGGAYEQYF.

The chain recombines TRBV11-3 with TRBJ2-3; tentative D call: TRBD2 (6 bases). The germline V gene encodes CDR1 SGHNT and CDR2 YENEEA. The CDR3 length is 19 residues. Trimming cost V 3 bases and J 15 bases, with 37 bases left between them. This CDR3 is CASSFFNSGLPGPTDMQYF. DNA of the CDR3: TGTGCCAGCAGCTTCTTCAACTCCGGACTACCGGGGCCCACAGATATGCAATATTTT.

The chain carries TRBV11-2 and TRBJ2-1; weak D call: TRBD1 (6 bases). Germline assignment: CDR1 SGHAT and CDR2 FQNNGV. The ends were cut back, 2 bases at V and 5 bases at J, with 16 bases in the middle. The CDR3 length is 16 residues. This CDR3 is CASSLREWGPDNEQFF. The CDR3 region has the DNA TGTGCCAGCAGCTTAAGGGAATGGGGGCCCGACAATGAGCAGTTCTTC.

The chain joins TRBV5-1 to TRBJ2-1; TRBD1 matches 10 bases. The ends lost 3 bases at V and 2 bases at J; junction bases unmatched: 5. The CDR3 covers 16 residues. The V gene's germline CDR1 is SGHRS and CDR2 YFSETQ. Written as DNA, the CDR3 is TGCGCCAGCAGCTATCTCGGGACAGGGGCCTACAATGAGCAGTTCTTC. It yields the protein CASSYLGTGAYNEQFF. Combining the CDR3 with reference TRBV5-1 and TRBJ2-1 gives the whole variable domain KAGVTQTPRYLIKTRGQQVTLSCSPISGHRSVSWYQQTPGQGLQFLFEYFSETQRNKGNFPGRFSGRQFSNSRSEMNVSTLELGDSALYLCASSYLGTGAYNEQFFGPGTRLTVL.

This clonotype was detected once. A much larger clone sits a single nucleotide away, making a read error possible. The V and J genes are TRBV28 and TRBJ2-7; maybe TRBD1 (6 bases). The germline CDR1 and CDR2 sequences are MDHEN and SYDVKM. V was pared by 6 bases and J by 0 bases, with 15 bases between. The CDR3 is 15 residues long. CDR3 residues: CASRIGQWLSYEQYF. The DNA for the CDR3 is TGTGCCAGCAGAATAGGACAGTGGCTCTCCTACGAGCAGTACTTC.

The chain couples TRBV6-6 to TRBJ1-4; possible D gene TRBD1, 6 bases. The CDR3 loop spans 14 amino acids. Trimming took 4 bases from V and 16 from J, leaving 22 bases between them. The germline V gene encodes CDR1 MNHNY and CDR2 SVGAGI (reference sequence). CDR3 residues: CASSSGATNEEPFF. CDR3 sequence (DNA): TGTGCCAGCAGTTCAGGGGCAACTAATGAAGAACCGTTTTTT.